The next 15 T cell receptor beta chains were all read from a single sample in a study of T cells in Graves' hyperthyroidism and ophthalmopathy. TCR beta CDR3 region amplification was performed from RNA transcripts. HTBI primers drove first-round RT-PCR of the TCR CDR3. TCRdb called the multiplex PCR reads again in MiXCR, with one record for every CDR3 protein. This sample has 250,000 to 350,000 distinct CDR3 sequences, with over 15% found just once. Sequencing used blood. The receptors were sampled from a woman aged 55-70 years with Graves' ophthalmopathy.

The gene calls are TRBV19 and TRBJ2-7, with 9 bases aligning to TRBD1. Unmatched junction bases numbered 10, after V lost 5 bases and J lost 5 bases. This CDR3 is built from 15 residues. From germline, CDR1 is LNHDA and CDR2 SQIVND (reference sequence). CDR3 in DNA: TGTGCCAGTAGTCTCTCGGGACAGGGCATCCACGAGCAGTACTTC. Its translation is CASSLSGQGIHEQYF.

This clonotype was observed at least ten times. The CDR3 DNA reads TGTGCCAGCCGCCGGTTGGACACTCCGAACTACGAGCAGTACTTC. It is translated as CASRRLDTPNYEQYF. The chain has TRBV28 and TRBJ2-7; D is possibly TRBD1 (5 bases). The ends were cut back, 8 bases at V and 3 bases at J, with 20 bases in the middle. The CDR3 extends over 15 amino acids. From germline, CDR1 is MDHEN and CDR2 SYDVKM.

This clonotype has at least ten counts. V usage is TRBV5-1 and J usage is TRBJ2-7; possibly TRBD2 for D (6 bases). The CDR3 length is 16 residues. CDR1 is SGHRS and CDR2 is YFSETQ in the germline V gene. V lost 0 bases and J lost 2, with 15 bases in between. In DNA, the CDR3 is TGCGCCAGCAGCTTGGGTACGGGAGTAACAACCTACGAGCAGTACTTC. Translation gives CASSLGTGVTTYEQYF.

This clonotype was counted a few times. The chain joins TRBV6-2 or TRBV6-3 to TRBJ2-3; TRBD2 is a possible D gene (6 bases). The CDR3 loop spans 12 amino acids. V was trimmed by 0 bases and J by 8 bases, leaving 6 bases between them. From germline, CDR1 is MNHEY and CDR2 SVGEGT. CDR3 amino acids: CASSYSGGTQYF. Here the CDR3 DNA reads TGTGCCAGCAGTTACTCGGGAGGTACGCAGTATTTT.

This clonotype was seen repeatedly, ten times or more. The genes are TRBV18 and TRBJ1-1; D not resolved. CDR1 and CDR2 from the germline V gene are KGHSH and LQKENI. V lost 3 bases, J lost 3 bases, and 11 bases lay in between. The CDR3 has 14 amino acids. The CDR3 DNA sequence: TGTGCCAGCTCACCGACGCGAGATGACACTGAAGCTTTCTTT. Translation gives CASSPTRDDTEAFF.

This chain connects TRBV10-3 to TRBJ1-4, with 9 nucleotides matching TRBD1. Per germline, CDR1 ENHRY and CDR2 SYGVKD. With 3 bases clipped from V and 7 bases from J, the junction kept 6 bases outside the gene matches. This CDR3 comprises 15 residues. CDR3 coding DNA: TGTGCCATCAGTGAAAGACAGGGGGGCGGTGAAAAACTGTTTTTT. This translates into CAISERQGGGEKLFF.

V and J are TRBV7-2 and TRBJ1-2; D is perhaps TRBD1 (6 bases). V was shortened by 5 bases and J by 6 bases, with 13 bases between the two germline ends. Germline V gene sequence: CDR1 SGHTA, CDR2 FQGNSA. The CDR3 is made up of 13 amino acids. CDR3 loop: CASSRRQDDGYTF. DNA of the CDR3: TGTGCCAGCAGCCGACGACAGGATGATGGCTACACCTTC. The variable domain in full, with the rest retrieved from reference TRBV7-2 and TRBJ1-2, is GAGVSQSPSNKVTEKGKDVELRCDPISGHTALYWYRQSLGQGLEFLIYFQGNSAPDKSGLPSDRFSAERTGGSVSTLTIQRTQQEDSAVYLCASSRRQDDGYTFGSGTRLTVV.

This clonotype has a count of ten or more. V gene TRBV18 combines with J gene TRBJ1-6, with D hard to call. The CDR3 has 13 residues. Per the germline V gene, CDR1 is KGHSH and CDR2 is LQKENI. V lost 3 bases and J lost 8, with 8 bases in between. The CDR3 here is CASSPGRDSPLHF. The CDR3, as DNA: TGTGCCAGCTCACCCGGAAGGGATTCACCCCTCCACTTT. The full variable domain, rest sourced from reference TRBV18 and TRBJ1-6, is NAGVMQNPRHLVRRRGQEARLRCSPMKGHSHVYWYRQLPEEGLKFMVYLQKENIIDESGMPKERFSAEFPKEGPSILRIQQVVRGDSAAYFCASSPGRDSPLHFGNGTRLTVT.

This clonotype has ten or more counts. CDR3 region: CASRAGTSGSRGQETQYF. The CDR3 DNA is TGTGCCAGCAGAGCCGGGACTAGCGGGAGTCGGGGCCAAGAGACCCAGTACTTC. The J gene is TRBJ2-5, the V gene TRBV2, with 14 bases aligning to TRBD2. V lost 6 bases, J lost 1 base, and 10 bases stayed unmatched. From germline, CDR1 is SNHLY and CDR2 FYNNEI. The CDR3 length is 18 residues.

There are many counts of this clonotype. The chain joins TRBV20-1 to TRBJ1-5; maybe TRBD1 (6 bases). In germline, CDR1 is DFQATT, CDR2 SNEGSKA (reference sequence). Between the trimmed V and J ends, which lost 6 bases and 5 bases, there was a span of 17 bases. The length of the CDR3 is 14 residues. The CDR3 DNA reads TGCAGTGCAGGTACACAGGGTTCCGATCAGCCCCAGCATTTT. It is translated as CSAGTQGSDQPQHF.

The rearrangement links TRBV4-1 to TRBJ1-2; D remains unclear. V lost 7 bases and J 2 bases, leaving 14 bases between the germline ends. The CDR3 contains 14 residues. Germline lookup yields CDR1 MGHRA and CDR2 YSYEKL. The DNA of the CDR3 is TGCGCCAGCAAAAGTCCAGGCAGCAACTATGGCTACACCTTC. Its protein is CASKSPGSNYGYTF.

This rearrangement joins TRBV11-2 to TRBJ2-7; 10 bases line up with TRBD2. The CDR3 contains 15 residues. From germline, CDR1 is SGHAT and CDR2 FQNNGV. V gave up 5 bases and J gave up 1 base; unmatched junction bases: 5. Written as DNA, the CDR3 is TGTGCCAGCAGCCCCCGACTAGCGGGTTCCTACGAGCAGTACTTC. Translation: CASSPRLAGSYEQYF.

J is TRBJ2-3 and V is TRBV6-2 or TRBV6-3; 13 nucleotides line up with TRBD2. V gave up 3 bases and J gave up 2 bases; unmatched junction bases: 14. CDR3 size: 20 residues. CDR1 MNHEY and CDR2 SVGEGT come from the germline V gene. The chain's CDR3 is CASSYWTSGGGGLSTDTQYF. The DNA for the CDR3 is TGTGCCAGCAGTTATTGGACTAGCGGGGGTGGCGGTCTGTCCACAGATACGCAGTATTTT.

This rearrangement joins TRBV2 to TRBJ2-7; tentative D call: TRBD1 (6 bases). The V end lost 1 base, the J end lost 6 bases, and 10 bases lay between the germline ends. The CDR3 covers 13 residues. Germline V gives CDR1 SNHLY, CDR2 FYNNEI. The CDR3 is CASSEEFRGEQYF. Written as DNA, the CDR3 is TGTGCCAGCAGTGAAGAGTTCAGGGGCGAGCAGTACTTC.

In this sample, this clonotype turned up a few times. J is TRBJ2-1 and V is TRBV7-9; 16 bases fit TRBD2. This CDR3 region has 17 residues. V shed 8 bases and J 5 bases; nucleotides not matched to a gene: 9. CDR1 and CDR2 from the germline V gene are SEHNR and FQNEAQ (reference sequence). The CDR3 here is CASAPGLAGGHDNEQFF. CDR3 DNA: TGTGCCAGCGCCCCGGGACTAGCGGGGGGGCATGACAATGAGCAGTTCTTC.